This record covers a single TCR beta chain. The data originate from a study of tumor T cells in aggressive B-cell lymphoma. The table came from immunoSEQ multiplex PCR; TCRdb's copy has only in-frame clones and leaves some out. The table includes about 4,000 clones, roughly 89% detected once. Germline CDR1 SGHTA, CDR2 FQGTGA. The junction had 4 bases not matched to a gene; V was cut back by 3 bases and J by 0 bases. This CDR3 comprises 18 residues. The sequencing input was tumor tissue. The chain has TRBV7-3 and TRBJ2-1, with 14 nucleotides matching TRBD2. The clonotype comes from an adult with diffuse large B cell lymphoma. This CDR3 reads CASSFWGTSGGSYNEQFF. In DNA form, the CDR3 reads TGTGCCAGCAGCTTCTGGGGGACTAGCGGGGGCTCCTACAATGAGCAGTTCTTC. Using reference TRBV7-3 and TRBJ2-1 for the parts outside the CDR3, the full variable domain is GAGVSQTPSNKVTEKGKYVELRCDPISGHTALYWYRQSLGQGPEFLIYFQGTGAADDSGLPNDRFFAVRPEGSVSTLKIQRTERGDSAVYLCASSFWGTSGGSYNEQFFGPGTRLTVL.